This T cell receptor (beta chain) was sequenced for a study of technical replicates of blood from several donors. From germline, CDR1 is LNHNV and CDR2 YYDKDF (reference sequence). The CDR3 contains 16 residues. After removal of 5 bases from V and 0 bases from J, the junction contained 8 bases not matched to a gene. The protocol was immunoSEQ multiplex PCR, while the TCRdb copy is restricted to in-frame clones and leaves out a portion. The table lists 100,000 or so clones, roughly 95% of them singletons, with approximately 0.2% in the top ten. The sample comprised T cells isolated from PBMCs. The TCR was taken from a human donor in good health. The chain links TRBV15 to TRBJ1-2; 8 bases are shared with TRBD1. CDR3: CATSGQDREANYGYTF. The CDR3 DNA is TGTGCCACCAGCGGTCAGGACAGGGAGGCTAACTATGGCTACACCTTC.